Listed below are T cell receptor beta chains from one sample, sequenced in a study of T cell clones after liver transplantation. The repertoire was sequenced with immunoSEQ multiplex PCR; TCRdb's copy has only in-frame clones and lacks some. The sample carries just under 60,000 clones, about 71% recorded once. Sequenced here: CD4+ T cells from blood, sampled at the approximately 16-month timepoint. The receptors were sampled from a human patient who received a liver transplant. Some T cells may trace back to the graft donor. Each CDR3 is given with its conserved first and last residue. A D gene is named only where the DNA matches it firmly. Size values are once, few and many counts, or a class for expanded clones, and some rows have none.

J gene | D gene | clone size | V gene | CDR3 protein | CDR3 DNA
TRBJ2-1 | . | . | TRBV20-1 | CSARQYNEQFF | TGCAGTGCTAGACAGTACAATGAGCAGTTCTTC
TRBJ2-3 | . | . | TRBV27 | CASSLSITDTQYF | TGTGCCAGCAGTTTATCCATTACAGATACGCAGTATTTT
TRBJ2-2 | . | . | TRBV6-1 | CASSEMRTTTGELFF | TGTGCCAGCAGTGAAATGAGGACAACCACCGGGGAGCTGTTTTTT
TRBJ2-3 | . | . | TRBV5-6 | CASSFGSGGDTQYF | TGTGCCAGCAGCTTTGGCAGCGGAGGAGATACGCAGTATTTT
TRBJ2-5 | TRBD1 | . | TRBV5-1 | CASGQDEETQYF | TGCGCCAGCGGACAGGATGAGGAGACCCAGTACTTC
TRBJ2-5 | . | few | TRBV19 | CASREKETQYF | TGTGCCAGTAGGGAGAAAGAGACCCAGTACTTC
TRBJ1-3 | . | . | TRBV5-1 | CASSQERGPSGNTIYF | TGCGCCAGCAGCCAAGAAAGGGGCCCCTCTGGAAACACCATATATTTT
TRBJ2-1 | . | . | TRBV29-1 | CSVVLLSSYNEQFF | TGCAGCGTTGTACTTTTGAGCTCCTACAATGAGCAGTTCTTC
TRBJ2-4 | . | . | TRBV19 | CASSIGLSPNIQYF | TGTGCCAGTAGTATCGGACTGTCTCCAAACATTCAGTACTTC
TRBJ1-1 | TRBD1 | few | TRBV27 | CASSPSTGGNTEAFF | TGTGCCAGCAGTCCATCGACAGGGGGGAACACTGAAGCTTTCTTT
TRBJ2-5 | . | once | TRBV5-1 | CASSSQQGTQYF | TGCGCCAGCAGCTCCCAACAGGGGACCCAGTACTTC
TRBJ1-4 | . | few | TRBV28 | CASSRAGSTEKLFF | TGTGCCAGCAGTAGGGCAGGGTCTACTGAAAAACTGTTTTTT
TRBJ1-1 | . | . | TRBV2 | CASRSGPMNTEAFF | TGTGCCAGCAGGAGCGGACCCATGAACACTGAAGCTTTCTTT
TRBJ1-3 | . | few | TRBV19 | CASSMPPGTGNTIYF | TGTGCCAGTAGTATGCCCCCCGGAACTGGAAACACCATATATTTT
TRBJ1-2 | TRBD1 | . | TRBV10-3 | CASSGTGLIENYGYTF | TGTGCCAGCTCCGGGACAGGGCTAATCGAGAACTATGGCTACACCTTC
TRBJ2-1 | . | . | TRBV7-2 | CASGRQGRRDEQFF | TGTGCCAGCGGGAGACAGGGCAGGAGGGATGAGCAGTTCTTC
TRBJ2-5 | TRBD2 | . | TRBV5-4 | CASSTTSSETQYF | TGTGCCAGCAGCACGACTAGCTCAGAGACCCAGTACTTC
TRBJ1-1 | TRBD1 | . | TRBV30 | CAWTTGQGDSEAFF | TGTGCCTGGACCACAGGACAGGGGGACAGTGAAGCTTTCTTT
TRBJ1-1 | . | few | TRBV6-5 | CASSLTTGNTEAFF | TGTGCCAGCAGTCTAACGACGGGAAACACTGAAGCTTTCTTT
TRBJ1-6 | . | . | TRBV6-5 | CASSYAQGYNSPLHF | TGTGCCAGCAGTTACGCCCAGGGGTATAATTCACCCCTCCACTTT
TRBJ2-3 | . | . | TRBV18 | CASSPERDTQYF | TGTGCCAGCTCACCCGAGCGGGATACGCAGTATTTT
TRBJ1-1 | . | . | TRBV6-6 | CASSYGQLSNTEAFF | TGTGCCAGCAGTTACGGACAGTTGTCGAACACTGAAGCTTTCTTT
TRBJ1-1 | TRBD1 | . | TRBV19 | CASSPQGAARAFF | TGTGCCAGTAGTCCCCAGGGGGCAGCGAGAGCTTTCTTT
TRBJ2-7 | . | few | TRBV5-1 | CASSQDGYEQYF | TGCGCCAGCAGCCAGGACGGGTACGAGCAGTACTTC
TRBJ2-7 | . | . | TRBV18 | CASSQGRVEQYF | TGTGCCAGCTCCCAAGGACGGGTCGAGCAGTACTTC
TRBJ1-6 | TRBD1 | . | TRBV28 | CASSSSLRDSLSF | TGTGCCAGCAGTTCCTCCCTCCGGGACAGCCTTTCTTTT
TRBJ1-5 | . | many | TRBV6-1 | CASSEGGHQNQPQHF | TGTGCCAGCAGTGAGGGGGGCCACCAGAATCAGCCCCAGCATTTT
TRBJ1-6 | . | few | TRBV5-4 | CASSTDNGGGSPLHF | TGTGCCAGCAGCACAGACAATGGAGGAGGTTCACCCCTCCACTTT
TRBJ2-5 | . | . | TRBV7-2 | CASSLGGQETQYF | TGTGCCAGCAGCTTAGGGGGGCAAGAGACCCAGTACTTC
TRBJ1-2 | . | once | TRBV28 | CASSRGGGSNYGYTF | TGTGCCAGCAGTCGGGGGGGCGGCAGCAACTATGGCTACACCTTC
TRBJ2-5 | TRBD2 | . | TRBV7-9 | CASSYGTSEETQYF | TGTGCCTCGTCATACGGGACTAGCGAGGAGACCCAGTACTTC
TRBJ2-7 | . | . | TRBV18 | CASSPGGQFGQYF | TGTGCCAGCTCACCAGGTGGACAGTTCGGGCAGTACTTC
TRBJ2-1 | TRBD1 | few | TRBV5-1 | CASHFGQGVTLNNEQFF | TGCGCCAGCCATTTCGGACAGGGGGTCACGCTAAACAATGAGCAGTTCTTC
TRBJ1-4 | . | . | TRBV28 | CASSSAHRASGEKLFF | TGTGCCAGCAGCTCCGCACACCGGGCCTCGGGTGAAAAACTGTTTTTT
TRBJ2-3 | . | few | TRBV5-1 | CASSLDRPDTDTQYF | TGCGCCAGCAGCTTGGACCGCCCCGACACAGATACGCAGTATTTT
TRBJ2-2 | TRBD1 | once | TRBV2 | CASRYGTGLTGELFF | TGTGCCAGCAGATACGGGACAGGTCTCACCGGGGAGCTGTTTTTT
TRBJ2-7 | . | . | TRBV5-1 | CASSYREPFYEQYF | TGCGCCAGCAGCTACAGGGAGCCCTTCTACGAGCAGTACTTC
TRBJ1-1 | . | . | TRBV6-5 | CASSYLSVNTEAFF | TGTGCCAGCAGTTACTTAAGCGTGAACACTGAAGCTTTCTTT
TRBJ1-1 | . | . | TRBV7-2 | CASSPDYGEAFF | TGTGCCAGCAGCCCCGATTACGGTGAAGCTTTCTTT
TRBJ1-4 | . | few | TRBV2 | CASSEQGNEKLFF | TGTGCCAGCAGTGAACAGGGCAATGAAAAACTGTTTTTT
TRBJ1-5 | TRBD1 | . | TRBV15 | CATSRTGDSNQPQHF | TGTGCCACCAGCAGGACAGGGGATAGCAATCAGCCCCAGCATTTT
TRBJ1-5 | TRBD1 | . | TRBV6-1 | CASRGRDRGSQPQHF | TGTGCCAGCCGGGGCCGGGACAGGGGAAGTCAGCCCCAGCATTTT
TRBJ2-4 | TRBD1 | . | TRBV14 | CASSQATGASKNIQYF | TGTGCCAGCAGCCAGGCCACAGGGGCAAGTAAAAACATTCAGTACTTC
TRBJ2-5 | . | few | TRBV7-8 | CASSLASSSYALGTQYF | TGTGCCAGCAGCTTAGCATCTAGCTCATACGCCCTCGGGACCCAGTACTTC
TRBJ1-1 | . | . | TRBV7-2 | CASSLGRGRQSEAFF | TGTGCCAGCAGCTTAGGTAGGGGTAGGCAGTCTGAAGCTTTCTTT
TRBJ2-7 | TRBD1 | . | TRBV5-1 | CASSSGQGTYEQYF | TGCGCCAGCAGCTCGGGACAGGGGACCTACGAGCAGTACTTC
TRBJ1-2 | . | many | TRBV30 | CAWSVTKNANYGYTF | TGTGCCTGGAGTGTCACCAAAAATGCTAACTATGGCTACACCTTC
TRBJ1-2 | TRBD1 | . | TRBV11-3 | CASSPGTVTGYTF | TGTGCCAGCAGCCCCGGGACAGTAACTGGCTACACCTTC
TRBJ1-2 | . | . | TRBV2 | CASREDILNYGYTF | TGTGCCAGCAGAGAAGATATACTTAACTATGGCTACACCTTC
TRBJ1-6 | . | . | TRBV6-1 | CASSPRGRGSPLHF | TGTGCCAGCAGCCCCCGGGGGCGCGGGTCACCCCTCCACTTT
TRBJ2-2 | TRBD1 | . | TRBV6-1 | CAIGTVNTGELFF | TGTGCCATCGGGACAGTCAACACCGGGGAGCTGTTTTTT
TRBJ2-7 | . | . | TRBV28 | CASAGPYEQYF | TGTGCCAGTGCGGGACCCTACGAGCAGTACTTC
TRBJ1-1 | . | . | TRBV18 | CASSPPSLPTGEAFF | TGTGCCAGCTCACCACCCTCACTTCCTACGGGTGAAGCTTTCTTT
TRBJ2-2 | TRBD2 | few | TRBV19 | CASSRGLGAGELFF | TGTGCCAGTAGTAGGGGACTAGGGGCTGGGGAGCTGTTTTTT
TRBJ2-1 | TRBD2 | . | TRBV2 | CASDRGLAGGNEQFF | TGTGCCAGCGATCGGGGACTAGCGGGGGGCAATGAGCAGTTCTTC